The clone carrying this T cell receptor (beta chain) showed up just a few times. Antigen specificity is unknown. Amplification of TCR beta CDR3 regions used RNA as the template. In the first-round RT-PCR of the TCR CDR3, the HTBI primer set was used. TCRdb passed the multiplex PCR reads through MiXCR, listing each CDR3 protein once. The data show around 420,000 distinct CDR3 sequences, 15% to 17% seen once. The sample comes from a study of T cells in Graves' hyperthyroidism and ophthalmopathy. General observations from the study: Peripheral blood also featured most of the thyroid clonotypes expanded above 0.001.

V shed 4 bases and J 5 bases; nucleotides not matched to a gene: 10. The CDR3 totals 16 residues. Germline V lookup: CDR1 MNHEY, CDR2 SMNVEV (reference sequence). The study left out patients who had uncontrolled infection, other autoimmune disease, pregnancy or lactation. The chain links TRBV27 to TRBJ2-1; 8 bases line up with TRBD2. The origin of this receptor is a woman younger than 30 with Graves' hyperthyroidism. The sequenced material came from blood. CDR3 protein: CASSSQGLGWNNEQFF. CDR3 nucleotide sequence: TGTGCCAGCAGTTCCCAGGGACTAGGCTGGAACAATGAGCAGTTCTTC.